This T cell receptor beta chain was sequenced during a study of blood T cell repertoires in COVID-19. Background on the study: Both acute and convalescent COVID-19 samples were obtained from the United States, Italy and Spain. Nucleic acid was either cDNA or gDNA, and it came from T cells, B-cell-depleted T cells, or PBMCs.

This CDR3 comprises 15 residues. Germline V gene data show CDR1 as LGHNA and CDR2 as YNFKEQ. Between the trimmed V and J ends, which lost 0 bases and 9 bases, there was a span of 15 bases. Authors' analysis steps: Counts of nucleated cells, estimated from reference gene primer amplification, were obtained. Produced via immunoSEQ multiplex PCR; TCRdb's table is partial and in-frame only. That table is the source of V, J and clone size, and D and trimming were worked out from the DNA. The sample includes 150,000 to 200,000 clones, roughly 80% of them seen just once. The sequence came from a woman aged 25 to 39 with acute or convalescent COVID-19. The J gene is TRBJ2-1, the V gene TRBV4-2, with D possibly being TRBD2 (6 bases). Sequences were obtained from peripheral blood. CDR3 loop: CASSQDLLARGEQFF. The CDR3, as DNA: TGTGCCAGCAGCCAAGATCTGCTAGCGCGAGGTGAGCAGTTCTTC.